The 25 T cell receptor beta chains in this list originate from one sample, sequenced in a study of sequential checkpoint blockade in melanoma. Profiling relied on immunoSEQ multiplex PCR, and the TCRdb table lists in-frame clones only, not all of them. Here the sample spans under 20,000 clones, about 74% being singletons. Treatment noted: randomized to nivolumab then ipilimumab (arm A) or the reverse (arm B). This specimen consisted of CD8+ T cells sorted from blood (inferred from file names), obtained from a patient given nivolumab and ipilimumab in sequence. These receptors originate from a human donor with melanoma.

V and J are TRBV2 and TRBJ2-7, with TRBD2 matching 9 bases. Losses at the gene ends were 3 bases for V and 5 bases for J; bases not matched to a gene: 8. CDR3 length: 15 amino acids. Per germline, CDR1 SNHLY and CDR2 FYNNEI. The CDR3 region is CASSDFRASGDEQYF. CDR3 bases: TGTGCCAGCAGTGATTTTCGGGCTAGCGGGGACGAGCAGTACTTC.

This clone occurred a few times. The chain links TRBV6-4 to TRBJ2-3, with 8 bases identical to TRBD1. V was pared by 8 bases and J by 2 bases, with 6 bases of the junction left unmatched. Germline CDR1 and CDR2: MRHNA and SNTAGT. This CDR3 has 14 residues. CDR3 DNA: TGTGCCAGCGCCGGGACAGGTTCCACAGATACGCAGTATTTT. Amino acid sequence: CASAGTGSTDTQYF.

This clone appeared a single time. The chain couples TRBV4-1 to TRBJ2-1, with D perhaps matching TRBD2 (5 bases). The CDR3 spans 15 residues. V lost 1 base and J 16 bases, leaving 23 bases between the germline ends. Germline CDR1 and CDR2: MGHRA and YSYEKL. CDR3: CASSQVLDSPLYRFF. DNA for the CDR3: TGCGCCAGCAGCCAAGTACTAGACTCCCCTTTATATAGATTCTTC.

The chain links TRBV12-5 to TRBJ2-2; D gene ambiguous. The length of the CDR3 is 12 residues. Germline V CDR1 and CDR2: LGHNT, FRNRAP. Trimming took 1 base from V and 10 from J, leaving 7 bases between them. CDR3 amino acids: CASGLDPEELFF. The CDR3 coding sequence is TGTGCTAGTGGTTTGGACCCAGAGGAGCTGTTTTTT.

This clone is categorized as large (0.1 to 1%). The V gene is TRBV9, the J gene TRBJ2-7, with TRBD1 identical over 8 bases. Germline V CDR1 and CDR2: SGDLS, YYNGEE. This CDR3 contains 15 residues. The junction had 6 bases not matched to a gene; V was cut back by 4 bases and J by 0 bases. The CDR3 nucleotides read TGTGCCAGCAGCATGGGACAGGTTAACTCCTACGAGCAGTACTTC. This encodes CASSMGQVNSYEQYF.

The CDR3: CSVQELGTGGNEQFF. The CDR3 DNA reads as TGCAGCGTACAAGAGCTTGGGACAGGAGGAAATGAGCAGTTCTTC. This rearrangement joins TRBV29-1 to TRBJ2-1, with 8 bases identical to TRBD1. This CDR3 region has 15 residues. Germline CDR1 is SQVTM and CDR2 is ANQGSEA. Trimming took 6 bases from V and 7 from J; bases not matched to a gene: 14.

The chain links TRBV9 to TRBJ2-3; 10 bases fit TRBD2. Germline-derived CDR1 and CDR2 are SGDLS and YYNGEE. V trimming: 10 bases; J trimming: 6 bases; junction bases outside the gene matches: 17. This CDR3 comprises 16 residues. The chain's CDR3 is CASRGAAGGPVDTQYF. The CDR3 DNA reads as TGTGCCTCCCGGGGGGCAGCGGGAGGGCCGGTTGATACGCAGTATTTT.

This chain uses TRBV7-6 with TRBJ2-1, with 7 bases aligning to TRBD2. The junction had 6 bases not matched to a gene; V was cut back by 2 bases and J by 5 bases. This CDR3 is built from 15 residues. CDR1 and CDR2 (germline): SGHVS, FNYEAQ. CDR3 protein: CASSLSAGLNNEQFF. CDR3 DNA sequence: TGTGCCAGCAGCTTATCAGCGGGACTCAACAATGAGCAGTTCTTC.

The CDR3 bases are TGTGCCAAGAGGGGACAGGGGGACGAGCAGTACTTC. This translates into CAKRGQGDEQYF. V is TRBV2 and J is TRBJ2-7; 11 bases are shared with TRBD1. In germline, CDR1 is SNHLY, CDR2 FYNNEI. V lost 10 bases and J lost 5; bases outside the gene matches: 4. The CDR3 is 12 residues long.

This clone was seen only once. V and J are TRBV30 and TRBJ2-7; 12 positions agree with TRBD2. CDR3 length: 17 residues. The germline V gene encodes CDR1 GTSNPN and CDR2 SVGIG (reference sequence). V gave up 1 base and J gave up 2 bases; unmatched junction bases: 9. CDR3 in amino acids: CAWSEPLLAGGTYEQYF. CDR3 coding DNA: TGTGCCTGGAGTGAACCTTTACTAGCGGGGGGTACCTACGAGCAGTACTTC.

The chain has TRBV4-1 and TRBJ2-7, with 7 bases identical to TRBD2. Germline V gene lookup returns CDR1 MGHRA and CDR2 YSYEKL. This CDR3 has 16 amino acids. Trimming at V came to 1 base and at J to 0 bases, leaving 6 bases not matched to a gene. CDR3 sequence reads: CASSQVSGVSSYEQYF. The CDR3 DNA is TGCGCCAGCAGCCAAGTCAGCGGGGTCAGCTCCTACGAGCAGTACTTC.

V is TRBV4-3 and J is TRBJ2-3; D is possibly TRBD1 (5 bases). CDR1 is LGHNA, CDR2 YSLEER, per germline. The CDR3 is made up of 18 amino acids. V lost 0 bases to trimming and J lost 2 bases, with 18 bases between them. The CDR3 loop reads CASSQDHSRVGYTDTQYF. In DNA form, the CDR3 reads TGCGCCAGCAGCCAAGATCATTCCAGGGTAGGATACACAGATACGCAGTATTTT.

V usage is TRBV4-3 and J usage is TRBJ2-2; 10 bases align to TRBD1. The V and J ends lost 3 bases and 3 bases, in that order; junction bases with no gene match: 4. The CDR3 length is 16 residues. Germline values: CDR1 LGHNA, CDR2 YSLEER. The DNA of the CDR3 is TGCGCCAGCAGCCAGGACGGACAGGGGGACACCGGGGAGCTGTTTTTT. Translated, it gives CASSQDGQGDTGELFF.

The chain recombines TRBV7-9 with TRBJ1-1, with 7 bases that match TRBD1. Germline V gene sequence: CDR1 SEHNR, CDR2 FQNEAQ (reference sequence). CDR3 length: 13 amino acids. Unmatched junction bases numbered 5, after V lost 6 bases and J lost 4 bases. CDR3 loop: CASRDQGGTEAFF. The CDR3 DNA follows: TGTGCCAGCAGAGATCAGGGGGGCACTGAAGCTTTCTTT.

This clone turned up a few times. The chain combines TRBV27 with TRBJ1-5; tentatively, D is TRBD1 (6 bases). CDR1 and CDR2 from the germline V gene are MNHEY and SMNVEV (reference sequence). This CDR3 has 15 amino acids. Trimming shortened V by 6 bases and J by 0 bases, and 12 bases separated the two germline ends. The CDR3 coding sequence is TGTGCCAGCAGGGATCAGGGGCATAGCAATCAGCCCCAGCATTTT. Protein: CASRDQGHSNQPQHF.

J is TRBJ2-3 and V is TRBV5-5; unclear D gene. With 5 bases removed from V and 2 bases from J, the gap between germline ends came to 15 bases. The CDR3 is made up of 15 amino acids. Germline-derived CDR1 and CDR2 are SGHKS and YYEKEE (reference sequence). The CDR3 nucleotides read TGTGCCAGCAGACCCTATTCGAGGCCCACAGATACGCAGTATTTT. It translates to CASRPYSRPTDTQYF.

This chain joins TRBV30 and TRBJ2-7; 7 bases align to TRBD1. The V gene's germline CDR1 is GTSNPN and CDR2 SVGIG (reference sequence). The CDR3 runs to 13 residues. This chain's CDR3 is CARMGDSSYEQYF. The CDR3 nucleotides read TGTGCTCGGATGGGGGACAGCTCCTACGAGCAGTACTTC.

The chain employs TRBV19 and TRBJ2-1; TRBD2 matches at 15 bases. With V trimmed by 6 bases and J by 5 bases, 5 bases remained unmatched. Per germline, CDR1 LNHDA and CDR2 SQIVND (reference sequence). This CDR3 has 16 residues. The chain's CDR3 is CASSRTSGGGDNEQFF. The CDR3, as DNA: TGTGCCAGTAGCAGGACTAGCGGGGGGGGAGACAATGAGCAGTTCTTC.

This clone is a singleton in its sample. V usage is TRBV6-5 and J usage is TRBJ1-5, with D unclear. Trimming left V 5 bases short and J 3 bases short, with 14 bases between. Germline loops: CDR1 MNHEY, CDR2 SVGAGI. The CDR3 covers 15 residues. CDR3 DNA sequence: TGTGCCAGCAGTCTTCACGTAGGAGACAATCAGCCCCAGCATTTT. Encoded protein: CASSLHVGDNQPQHF.

This chain joins TRBV4-1 and TRBJ2-7, with D possibly TRBD2 on 5 matching bases. Looked up from germline, CDR1 is MGHRA and CDR2 is YSYEKL. The CDR3 is 13 residues long. V was trimmed by 2 bases and J by 3 bases, leaving 8 bases between them. CDR3 nucleotides: TGCGCCAGCAGCCAAAGGACTGGCTACGAGCAGTACTTC. Translated: CASSQRTGYEQYF.

This chain joins TRBV4-3 and TRBJ2-1, with 8 bases lining up with TRBD1. From germline, CDR1 is LGHNA and CDR2 YSLEER. This CDR3 contains 15 residues. With V trimmed by 0 bases and J by 6 bases, 4 bases remained unmatched. The CDR3 DNA follows: TGCGCCAGCAGCCAAGATCGAACAGGGGGCAATGAGCAGTTCTTC. It codes for CASSQDRTGGNEQFF.

The chain recombines TRBV5-6 with TRBJ2-7; 10 bases align to TRBD1. CDR1 is SGHDT and CDR2 is YYEEEE in the germline V gene. The V segment lost 4 bases and the J segment 3 bases; nucleotides outside the gene matches: 4. This CDR3 is 14 amino acids long. The CDR3, as DNA: TGTGCCAGCAGCCCGCGGGACAGGGGCTACGAGCAGTACTTC. Translated, it gives CASSPRDRGYEQYF.

The chain is built from TRBV6-4 and TRBJ2-3; D is possibly TRBD2 (6 bases). The V gene lost 2 bases and the J gene lost 2 bases, with 11 bases spanning the gap. The CDR3 length is 15 residues. Germline-derived CDR1 and CDR2 are MRHNA and SNTAGT. The chain's CDR3 is CASSDGRGHTDTQYF. Written as DNA, the CDR3 is TGTGCCAGCAGTGACGGGCGGGGTCACACAGATACGCAGTATTTT.

The V and J genes are TRBV9 and TRBJ1-1, with TRBD1 identical over 7 bases. Germline values: CDR1 SGDLS, CDR2 YYNGEE. The CDR3 loop spans 15 amino acids. V was pared by 3 bases and J by 3 bases, with 8 bases of the junction left unmatched. The CDR3 region has the DNA TGTGCCAGCAGCGGTCGAGAAACAGGGGACACTGAAGCTTTCTTT. Its protein product is CASSGRETGDTEAFF.

The gene calls are TRBV4-2 and TRBJ1-5, with D perhaps matching TRBD1 (5 bases). In germline, CDR1 is LGHNA, CDR2 YNFKEQ. This CDR3 contains 15 residues. Trimming pared 0 bases from V and 14 bases from J, leaving 20 bases between. The CDR3 nucleotides are TGTGCCAGCAGCCAAGATGGGGCTCCATCTTTCCCAAAGCATTTT. The encoded protein is CASSQDGAPSFPKHF.